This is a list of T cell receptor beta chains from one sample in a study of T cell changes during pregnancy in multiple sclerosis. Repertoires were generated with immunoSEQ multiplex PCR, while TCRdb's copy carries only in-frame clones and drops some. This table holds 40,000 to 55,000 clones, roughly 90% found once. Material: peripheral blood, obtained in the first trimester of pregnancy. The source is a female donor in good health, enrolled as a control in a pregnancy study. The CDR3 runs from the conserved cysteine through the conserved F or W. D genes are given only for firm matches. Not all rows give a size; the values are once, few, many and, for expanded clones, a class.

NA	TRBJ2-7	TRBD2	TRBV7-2	TGTGCCAGCAGCTTCGGGACTAGCGGGAGCAGTCAGTACTTC	CASSFGTSGSSQYF
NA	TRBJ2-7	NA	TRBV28	TGTGCCAGCAGTGACAGTCGAACGGGTTATTACGAGCAGTACTTC	CASSDSRTGYYEQYF
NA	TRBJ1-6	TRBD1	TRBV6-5	TGTGCCAGCAGCCCAGGGACAGCCATCTCACCCCTCCACTTT	CASSPGTAISPLHF
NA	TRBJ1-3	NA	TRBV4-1	TGCGCCAGCAGCCGGAATATGGACAGCAGCTCTGGAAACACCATATATTTT	CASSRNMDSSSGNTIYF
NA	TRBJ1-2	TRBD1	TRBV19	TGTGCCAGTAGTAACGACCGGACAGGGGGAACGGGTGGCTACACCTTC	CASSNDRTGGTGGYTF
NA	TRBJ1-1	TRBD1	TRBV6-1	TGTGCCAGCAGGGACAGGGGGTTGACTGAAGCTTTCTTT	CASRDRGLTEAFF
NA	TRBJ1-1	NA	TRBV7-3	TGTGCCAGCAGCTTAGGGGCCCAACAGGGATCTGAAGCTTTCTTT	CASSLGAQQGSEAFF
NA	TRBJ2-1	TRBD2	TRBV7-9	TGTGCCAGCAGCCCCGGGAGGAGCTCCTACAATGAGCAGTTCTTC	CASSPGRSSYNEQFF
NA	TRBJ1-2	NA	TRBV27	TGTGCCAGCAGTTTATTTACAACAGGGAACTATGGCTACACCTTC	CASSLFTTGNYGYTF
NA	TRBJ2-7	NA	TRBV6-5	TGTGCCAGCACCGCTACTGGGAGCTCCTACGAGCAGTACTTC	CASTATGSSYEQYF
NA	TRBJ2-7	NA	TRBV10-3	TGTGCCATCAGTAGGGACAACTCCTACGAGCAGTACTTC	CAISRDNSYEQYF
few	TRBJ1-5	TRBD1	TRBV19	TGTGCCAGTAGTATCTCACAGGGGAGTGGTTCTTGGAATCAGCCCCAGCATTTT	CASSISQGSGSWNQPQHF
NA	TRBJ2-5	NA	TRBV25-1	TGTGCCAGCAGTGAATCCACGGGAGAGACCCAGTACTTC	CASSESTGETQYF
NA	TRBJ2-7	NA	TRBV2	TGTGCCAGCGCACAGGGAGCCAGTTACGAGCAGTACTTC	CASAQGASYEQYF
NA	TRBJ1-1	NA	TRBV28	TGTGCCAGCAGTCCTAGCGCGGGGCCTAAAGCTTTCTTT	CASSPSAGPKAFF
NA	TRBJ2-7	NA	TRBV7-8	TGTGCCAGCAGCTTAGAAGTGCCCGGTACCTACGAGCAGTACTTC	CASSLEVPGTYEQYF
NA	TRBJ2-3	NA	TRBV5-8	TGTGCCAGCAGCTACCTGGCCACACCTAGCACAGATACGCAGTATTTT	CASSYLATPSTDTQYF
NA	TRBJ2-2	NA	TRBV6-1	TGTGCCAGCAGACCCACAGGGCCCGGGGAGCTGTTTTTT	CASRPTGPGELFF
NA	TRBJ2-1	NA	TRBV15	TGTGCCACCAGCAGAGAGTCTTTTGAACAGAACTCCTACAATGAGCAGTTCTTC	CATSRESFEQNSYNEQFF